This T cell receptor (beta chain) was identified during a study of blood T cell repertoires in COVID-19. Study background: COVID-19 samples from acute and convalescent phases originated in the United States, Italy and Spain. The cDNA or gDNA used as material had been derived from T cells, B-cell-depleted T cells, or PBMCs.

Source study methods: It was from reference gene primer amplification that nucleated cell counts were estimated. Sequencing used immunoSEQ multiplex PCR; TCRdb keeps in-frame clones, though not all of them. V and J calls and clone size are those listed in that table; D and trimming were worked out from the DNA. Of about 200,000 clones listed, 90% to 95% are singletons. Germline CDR1 reads SGHRS; CDR2 reads YFSETQ. This CDR3 spans 16 amino acids. The V end lost 0 bases, the J end lost 0 bases, and 13 bases lay between the germline ends. While infection was still active, Seattle patients were enrolled and then followed longitudinally.

The source of this sequence is a young man with COVID-19, enrolled during active disease. Sequencing was performed on peripheral blood. The chain joins TRBV5-1 to TRBJ2-7; a weak D match, TRBD2 (6 bases). CDR3 residues: CASSLAIAVPSYEQYF. The CDR3 bases are TGCGCCAGCAGCTTGGCGATAGCGGTGCCCTCCTACGAGCAGTACTTC.